This record covers a single TCR beta chain. What it binds is unknown. Reverse transcription used about 0.45 to 1 ug RNA and random hexamers. Coverage of TCR beta CDR3 amplification by immunoSEQ multiplex PCR extended to 54 Vbeta and 13 Jbeta. TCRdb reprocessed the immunoSEQ multiplex PCR reads via MiXCR and lists one record per CDR3 protein. The repertoire includes some 400,000 distinct CDR3 sequences, approximately 85% of them detected once, and approximately 0.12% sits in the top ten. Germline V gene sequence: CDR1 MDHEN, CDR2 SYDVKM. V lost 7 bases to trimming and J lost 9 bases, with 19 bases between them. The CDR3 has 14 amino acids. TCR beta was sequenced from blood CD8+ and CD4+ T cells. Negative isolation yielded the CD8+ and CD4+ T cells, while FACS enriched the TEMRA cells. This specimen comes from a study of CD8 T cells in Susac syndrome. Notes on the study in general: The TCR sequencing and HLA analysis in the study involved a relatively small number of individuals, as the study acknowledged.

This chain connects TRBV28 to TRBJ2-1; possible D gene TRBD2, 7 bases. Sample: CD8+ T cells from PBMCs. The origin of this receptor is a human donor with multiple sclerosis. CDR3 coding DNA: TGTGCCAGCACCCTGGGAGGGGGGCTGGTTGAGCAGTTCTTC. Translated: CASTLGGGLVEQFF.